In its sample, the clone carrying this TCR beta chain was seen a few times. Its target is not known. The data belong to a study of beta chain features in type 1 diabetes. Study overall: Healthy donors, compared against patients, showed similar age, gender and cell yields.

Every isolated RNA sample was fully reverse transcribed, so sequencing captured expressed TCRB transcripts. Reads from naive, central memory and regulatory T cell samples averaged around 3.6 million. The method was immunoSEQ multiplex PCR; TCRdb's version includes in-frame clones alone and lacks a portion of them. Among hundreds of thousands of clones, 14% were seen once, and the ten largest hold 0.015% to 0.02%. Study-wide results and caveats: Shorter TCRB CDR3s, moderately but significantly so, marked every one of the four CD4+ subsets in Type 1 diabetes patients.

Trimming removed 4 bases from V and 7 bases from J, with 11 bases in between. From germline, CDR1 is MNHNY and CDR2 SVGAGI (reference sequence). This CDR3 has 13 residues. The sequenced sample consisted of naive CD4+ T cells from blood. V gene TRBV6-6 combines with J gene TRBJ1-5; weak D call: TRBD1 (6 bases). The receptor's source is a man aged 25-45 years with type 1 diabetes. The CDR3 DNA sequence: TGTGCCAGCAGTTCAGGGGAGCGACAGCCCCAGCATTTT. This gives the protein CASSSGERQPQHF.